This T cell receptor (beta chain) comes out of a study of shared clonotypes between healthy human individuals. Across the whole study: Each donor contributed plates that comprised three CD4 naive, three CD4 memory, two CD8 naive and one CD8 memory.

Regarding the study as a whole: Sample collection involved blood only; tissue repertoires are likely different. Non-shared clonotypes displayed generation probabilities falling below those of clonotypes present in all four donors.

The V gene's germline CDR1 is SGDLS and CDR2 YYNGEE. The CDR3 extends over 17 amino acids. V was pared by 5 bases and J by 3 bases, with 23 bases between. A word on this clone: Its antigen is still unknown.

At deep level, the assay was performed. Using immunoSEQ multiplex PCR, the repertoire was profiled, and TCRdb retains in-frame clones only, with some absent. The sample yields roughly 2.6 million clones, 90% to 95% seen once. V is TRBV9 and J is TRBJ1-1; D might be TRBD1 (6 bases). The TCR was taken from a man between 18 and 35 years old in good health. Sequencing used naive CD4+ T cells sorted from blood. Subset in this sample: CD45RA+ positively selected. This chain's CDR3 is CASRPGLTLKGDTEAFF. The CDR3 nucleotides read TGTGCCAGCAGGCCAGGACTAACCTTAAAGGGGGACACTGAAGCTTTCTTT.